The rows below give T cell receptor beta chains drawn from one sample of a study of tumor-infiltrating lymphocytes in localized non-small cell lung cancer. Assay used: immunoSEQ multiplex PCR; TCRdb lists only in-frame clones, some missing. Among approximately 3,800 clones, around three fifths were seen once, and the ten largest hold 15%. Sequenced: uninvolved lung tissue not adjacent to the tumor. These receptors originate from a human donor with non-small cell lung cancer. Both conserved end residues are trimmed from each CDR3.

V gene: TRBV18
CDR3 protein: ASSPLGLAGEQETQY

V gene: TRBV5-1
CDR3 protein: ASSLYRGAGTEAF

V gene: TRBV5-1
CDR3 protein: ASSFTGEGYT

V gene: TRBV4-1
CDR3 protein: ASSPGVTEDQPQH

V gene: TRBV6-5
CDR3 protein: ASSYSRLAGGGRKY

V gene: TRBV6-1
CDR3 protein: ASTREPASTEAF

V gene: TRBV28
CDR3 protein: ASSPPVTGRGGYT

V gene: TRBV19
CDR3 protein: ASKRQGKGSNQPQH

V gene: TRBV5-1
CDR3 protein: ASSSTQETQY

V gene: TRBV6-5
CDR3 protein: ASSLGGLGYYEQY

V gene: TRBV6-5
CDR3 protein: ASSLGSTDTQY

V gene: TRBV27
CDR3 protein: ASSTPGLAGGLY

V gene: TRBV6-5
CDR3 protein: ASRLNTEAF

V gene: TRBV21-1
CDR3 protein: ASSKGSTSVTNTGELF

V gene: TRBV7-2
CDR3 protein: ASSLVAVEYSNQPQH

V gene: TRBV5-4
CDR3 protein: ASSIPGRNTEAF

V gene: TRBV6-4
CDR3 protein: ASSEAANYGYT

V gene: TRBV29-1
CDR3 protein: SVESGTSARLDTQY

V gene: TRBV19
CDR3 protein: ASRPHGQGMVGANVLT

V gene: TRBV27
CDR3 protein: ASSGGFGWDYGYT

V gene: TRBV5-5
CDR3 protein: ASSLRGSGELF

V gene: TRBV29-1
CDR3 protein: SVGDDSYEQY

V gene: TRBV28
CDR3 protein: ASGWTGRETQY

V gene: TRBV19
CDR3 protein: ASSRPGGGTEAF

V gene: TRBV2
CDR3 protein: ASSREGTGGDEQF

V gene: TRBV10-3
CDR3 protein: AISGLQGGEQY

V gene: TRBV2
CDR3 protein: ASSYGTGGTGELF

V gene: TRBV10-3
CDR3 protein: AISHGEVYTEAF

V gene: TRBV5-1
CDR3 protein: ASSLALAGEGEQF

V gene: TRBV7-2
CDR3 protein: ASSSDGLNNGYDYGYT

V gene: TRBV18
CDR3 protein: ASSPRSTANQPQH

V gene: TRBV7-8
CDR3 protein: ASSSTPWGYTEAF

V gene: TRBV12-5
CDR3 protein: ASGNQETQY

V gene: TRBV6-6
CDR3 protein: ASSSRDRNNEQF

V gene: TRBV5-8
CDR3 protein: ASRGTGGVHEQY

V gene: TRBV2
CDR3 protein: ASTRDYQSSYEQY

V gene: TRBV28
CDR3 protein: ASSLPSGVGTDTQY

V gene: TRBV7-2
CDR3 protein: ASSFLYEQF

V gene: TRBV5-1
CDR3 protein: ASSSDPGLPEQY

V gene: TRBV5-4
CDR3 protein: ASSLMDRFSPYEQY

V gene: TRBV28
CDR3 protein: ASRAGLAKNIQY

V gene: TRBV7-2
CDR3 protein: ASSSTDTDTQY

V gene: TRBV11-2
CDR3 protein: ASSLDPALDEQY

V gene: TRBV13
CDR3 protein: ASSTPGVRNTIY

V gene: TRBV6-1
CDR3 protein: ASSPLRNEKLF

V gene: TRBV19
CDR3 protein: ASSTRSTGFGQPQH

V gene: TRBV7-3
CDR3 protein: ASGPTGSNEQY

V gene: TRBV30
CDR3 protein: AWEPTNEKLF

V gene: TRBV5-1
CDR3 protein: ASSLEGEAF

V gene: TRBV6-6
CDR3 protein: ASSYSLTGFLGSQF

V gene: TRBV4-2
CDR3 protein: ASSQAAGAHQETQY